This T cell receptor beta chain emerged from a study of Graves' ophthalmopathy and Graves' hyperthyroidism. This clonotype was observed at least ten times. Its antigen is not identified. Ineligible for inclusion were patients with other autoimmune diseases, uncontrolled infections, pregnancy or lactation. Researchers took RNA transcripts and amplified TCR beta CDR3 regions from them. An initial RT-PCR round employing HTBI primers preceded a second-round multiplex PCR. From the multiplex PCR reads, TCRdb called clonotypes with MiXCR, one entry per CDR3 protein. The sample contains 210,000 or so distinct CDR3 sequences, less than 30% of which appear only once. Study observations and caveats: Blood contained most expanded thyroid clonotypes exceeding 0.001 frequency. The model's prediction of ophthalmopathy progression had about 70% sensitivity and approximately 76% specificity.

Trimming removed 0 bases from V and 4 bases from J, with 6 bases in between. CDR3 length: 14 amino acids. The germline gives CDR1 ENHRY, CDR2 SYGVKD. This chain connects TRBV10-3 to TRBJ2-2; D not resolved. The TCR comes from a man in his forties or fifties with Graves' ophthalmopathy. Sequenced sample: peripheral blood. In DNA, the CDR3 is TGTGCCATCAGTGAGTCGGGCCCCACCGGGGAGCTGTTTTTT. Amino acids: CAISESGPTGELFF.